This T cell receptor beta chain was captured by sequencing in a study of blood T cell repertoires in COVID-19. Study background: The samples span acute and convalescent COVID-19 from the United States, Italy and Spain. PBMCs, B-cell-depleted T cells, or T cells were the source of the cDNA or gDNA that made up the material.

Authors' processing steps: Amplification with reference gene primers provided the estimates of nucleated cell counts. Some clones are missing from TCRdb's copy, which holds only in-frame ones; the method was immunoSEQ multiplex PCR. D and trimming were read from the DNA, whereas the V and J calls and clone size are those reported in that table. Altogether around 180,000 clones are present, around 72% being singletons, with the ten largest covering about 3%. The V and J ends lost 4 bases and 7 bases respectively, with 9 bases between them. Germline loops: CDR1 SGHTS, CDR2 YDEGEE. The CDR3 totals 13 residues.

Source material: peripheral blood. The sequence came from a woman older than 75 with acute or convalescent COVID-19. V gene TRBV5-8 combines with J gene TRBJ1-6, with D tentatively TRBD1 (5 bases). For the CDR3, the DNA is TGTGCCAGCAGCCCTCGACAGAATTCACCCCTCCACTTT. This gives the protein CASSPRQNSPLHF. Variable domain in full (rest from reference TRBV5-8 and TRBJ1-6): EAGVTQSPTHLIKTRGQQATLRCSPISGHTSVYWYQQALGLGLQFLLWYDEGEERNRGNFPPRFSGRQFPNYSSELNVNALELEDSALYLCASSPRQNSPLHFGNGTRLTVT.